This T cell receptor (beta chain) was found in a study of CD8 T cells in ankylosing spondylitis. Findings of the study overall: The study identified a TCR beta motif of fewer than 10 highly homologous variants that appeared characteristic of ankylosing spondylitis blood. Prior work had noted some motif variants in reactive arthritis blood and synovial fluid. Disease-linked clones reportedly showed significant enrichment in matched ankylosing spondylitis synovial fluid. Relatively rare in peripheral blood, disease-linked clones were also CD8+.

With regard to this clonotype: Its antigen is undetermined.

Trimming removed 5 bases from V and 2 bases from J; junction bases left unmatched: 8. The germline V gene encodes CDR1 SEHNR and CDR2 FQNEAQ (reference sequence). There are 16 residues in the CDR3. For TCR beta, libraries came from quantitative 5'-RACE with molecular barcodes. From the 5' RACE reads, TCRdb called clonotypes with MiXCR, one entry per CDR3 protein. Of about 220,000 distinct CDR3 sequences in the sample, 18% are singletons; the top ten hold about two fifths. The sequenced material came from blood, either unsorted or a sorted T cell fraction (not recorded which). The TCR sequence derives from a male donor with ankylosing spondylitis. V usage is TRBV7-9 and J usage is TRBJ2-5; 10 nucleotides line up with TRBD2. The chain's CDR3 is CASSHRVAGGQETQYF. The CDR3 DNA sequence: TGTGCCAGCAGCCACCGGGTAGCGGGGGGTCAAGAGACCCAGTACTTC.